The present T cell receptor (beta chain) was sequenced within a study of cytomegalovirus exposure and HLA in healthy donors. General observations from the study: Several top significant clusters appeared, in a later analysis, to be linked to common viral pathogens. Among immune exposure information, only CMV serostatus was available. A missense DCLRE1C variant was associated with V- and J-gene trimming of TCR beta chains in a later analysis, and an independent cohort replicated the association.

It was with 60 Vbeta and 13 Jbeta primers that the PCR ran. This table comes from immunoSEQ multiplex PCR, and its TCRdb copy is limited to in-frame clones, with some not included. The sample has 85,000 to 120,000 clones, 75% seen once; the top ten hold less than 3%. As concerns this clone: The target antigen is unknown.

The source is a male donor in good health and CMV-seropositive. The sample was PBMCs.

The CDR3 nucleotides read TGTGCCAGCAAAGCGGGAGCGAACACTGAAGCTTTCTTT. Translation: CASKAGANTEAFF. The chain carries TRBV6-5 and TRBJ1-1; D is ambiguous. The CDR3 loop spans 13 amino acids. The V gene lost 7 bases and the J gene lost 1 base, with 10 bases spanning the gap. Germline V CDR1 and CDR2: MNHEY, SVGAGI.